This T cell receptor (beta chain) was recorded in a study of blood T cell repertoires in COVID-19. The overall study: PBMCs, B-cell-depleted T cells, or T cells were the source of the cDNA or gDNA that made up the material.

Per the original methods: Using reference gene primer amplification, nucleated cell counts were estimated. Some clones are missing from TCRdb's copy, which holds only in-frame ones; the method was immunoSEQ multiplex PCR. That table supplies the V and J calls and clone size; D and trimming were determined from the DNA. The table records over 150,000 clones, less than 85% of them present only once. CDR1 is SGHTS, CDR2 YDEGEE, per germline. CDR3 size: 14 residues. V lost 1 base, J lost 8 bases, and 8 bases stayed unmatched. The rearrangement uses TRBV5-8 and TRBJ1-1, with TRBD1 matching over 7 bases. This TCR came from a human donor in a cohort sampled during active COVID-19. Sequencing used peripheral blood. The CDR3 DNA reads as TGTGCCAGCAGCTTGTCTTTGGACAGGCGGGAAGCTTTCTTT. Its translation is CASSLSLDRREAFF.